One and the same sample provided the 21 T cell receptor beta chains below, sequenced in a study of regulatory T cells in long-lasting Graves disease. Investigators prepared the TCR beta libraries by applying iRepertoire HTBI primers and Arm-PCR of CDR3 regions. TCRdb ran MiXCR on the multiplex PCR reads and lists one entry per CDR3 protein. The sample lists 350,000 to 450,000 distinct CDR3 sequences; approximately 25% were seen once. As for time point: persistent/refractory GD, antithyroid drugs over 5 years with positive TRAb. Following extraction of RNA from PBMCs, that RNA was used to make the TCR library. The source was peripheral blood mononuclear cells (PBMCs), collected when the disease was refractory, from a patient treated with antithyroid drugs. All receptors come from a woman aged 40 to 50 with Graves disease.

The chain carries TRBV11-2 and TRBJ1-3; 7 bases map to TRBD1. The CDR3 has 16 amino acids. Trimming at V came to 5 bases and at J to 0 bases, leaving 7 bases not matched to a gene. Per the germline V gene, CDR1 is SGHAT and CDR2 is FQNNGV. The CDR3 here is CASSILGGRSGNTIYF. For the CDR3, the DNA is TGTGCCAGCAGCATACTAGGGGGCCGCTCTGGAAACACCATATATTTT.

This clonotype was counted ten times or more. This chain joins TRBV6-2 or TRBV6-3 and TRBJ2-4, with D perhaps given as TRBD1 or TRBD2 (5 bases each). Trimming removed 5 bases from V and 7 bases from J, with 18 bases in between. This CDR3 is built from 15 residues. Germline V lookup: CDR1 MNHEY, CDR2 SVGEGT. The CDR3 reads CASSELIPGSNIQYF. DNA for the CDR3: TGTGCCAGCAGTGAGTTAATACCAGGGAGTAACATTCAGTACTTC.

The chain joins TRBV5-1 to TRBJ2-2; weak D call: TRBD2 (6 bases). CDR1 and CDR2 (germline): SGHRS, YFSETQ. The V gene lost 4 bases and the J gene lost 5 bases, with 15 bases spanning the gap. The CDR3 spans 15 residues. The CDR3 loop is CASSLTGGTTGELFF. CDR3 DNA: TGCGCCAGCAGCCTTACCGGGGGTACGACCGGGGAGCTGTTTTTT.

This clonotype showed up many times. The chain's CDR3 is CASSSLKMNTEAFF. CDR3 DNA: TGTGCCAGCAGCTCTTTGAAGATGAACACTGAAGCTTTCTTT. The chain employs TRBV11-2 and TRBJ1-1; D is unclear. Germline V gene sequence: CDR1 SGHAT, CDR2 FQNNGV. This CDR3 comprises 14 residues. V gave up 4 bases and J gave up 0 bases, with 9 bases separating them.

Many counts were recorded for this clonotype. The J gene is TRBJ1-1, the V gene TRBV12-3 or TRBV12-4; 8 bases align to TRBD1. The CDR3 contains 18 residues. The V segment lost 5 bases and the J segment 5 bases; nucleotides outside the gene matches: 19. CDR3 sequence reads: CASSPRTGGPGRGTEAFF. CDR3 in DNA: TGTGCCAGCAGTCCCAGAACAGGGGGTCCGGGTAGAGGGACTGAAGCTTTCTTT.

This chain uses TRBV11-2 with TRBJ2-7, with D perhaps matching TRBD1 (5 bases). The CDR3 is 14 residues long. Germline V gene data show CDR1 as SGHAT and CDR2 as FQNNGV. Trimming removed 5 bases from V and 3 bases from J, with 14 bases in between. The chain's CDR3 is CASSPIQVFYEQYF. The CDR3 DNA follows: TGTGCCAGCAGCCCGATACAGGTTTTCTACGAGCAGTACTTC. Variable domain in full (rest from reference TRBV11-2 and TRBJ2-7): EAGVAQSPRYKIIEKRQSVAFWCNPISGHATLYWYQQILGQGPKLLIQFQNNGVVDDSQLPKDRFSAERLKGVDSTLKIQPAKLEDSAVYLCASSPIQVFYEQYFGPGTRLTVT.

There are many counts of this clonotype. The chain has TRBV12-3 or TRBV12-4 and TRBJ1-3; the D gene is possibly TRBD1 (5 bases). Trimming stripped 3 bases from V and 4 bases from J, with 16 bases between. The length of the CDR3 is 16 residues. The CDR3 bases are TGTGCCAGCAGTTTGGGGGGGAAAGGTTCCGGAAACACCATATATTTT. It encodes CASSLGGKGSGNTIYF.

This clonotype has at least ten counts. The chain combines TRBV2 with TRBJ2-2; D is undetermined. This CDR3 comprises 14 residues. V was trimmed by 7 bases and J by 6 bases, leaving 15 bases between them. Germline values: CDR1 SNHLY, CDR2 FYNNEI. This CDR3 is CASIPEAEAGELFF. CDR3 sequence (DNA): TGTGCCAGCATCCCCGAGGCTGAGGCCGGGGAGCTGTTTTTT. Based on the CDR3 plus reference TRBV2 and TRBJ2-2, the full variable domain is EPEVTQTPSHQVTQMGQEVILRCVPISNHLYFYWYRQILGQKVEFLVSFYNNEISEKSEIFDDQFSVERPDGSNFTLKIRSTKLEDSAMYFCASIPEAEAGELFFGEGSRLTVL.

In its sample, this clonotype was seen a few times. The CDR3 DNA follows: TGCGCCAGCAGCTTGGGGTTGGTTAACTACGAGCAGTACTTC. Residues: CASSLGLVNYEQYF. This rearrangement joins TRBV5-1 to TRBJ2-7, with D hard to call. The germline V and J ends were trimmed by 0 bases and 3 bases, with 10 bases remaining between them. CDR3 length: 14 residues. Looked up from germline, CDR1 is SGHRS and CDR2 is YFSETQ.

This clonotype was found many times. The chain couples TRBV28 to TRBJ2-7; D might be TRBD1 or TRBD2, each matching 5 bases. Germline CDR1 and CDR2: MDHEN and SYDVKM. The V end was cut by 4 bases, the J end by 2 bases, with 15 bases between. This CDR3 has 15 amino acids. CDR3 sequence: CASSSQSGLAYEQYF. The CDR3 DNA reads TGTGCCAGCAGTTCCCAGTCGGGGCTGGCCTACGAGCAGTACTTC.

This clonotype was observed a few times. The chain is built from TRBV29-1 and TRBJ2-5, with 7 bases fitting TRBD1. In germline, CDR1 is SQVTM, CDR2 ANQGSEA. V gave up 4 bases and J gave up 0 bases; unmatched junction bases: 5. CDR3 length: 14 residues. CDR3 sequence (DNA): TGCAGCGTTGGTAGGACAGGAAACCAAGAGACCCAGTACTTC. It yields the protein CSVGRTGNQETQYF.

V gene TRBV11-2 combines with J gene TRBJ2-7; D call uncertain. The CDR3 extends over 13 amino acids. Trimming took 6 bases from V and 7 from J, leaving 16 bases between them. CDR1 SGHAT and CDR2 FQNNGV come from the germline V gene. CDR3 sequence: CASSSHWMDEQYF. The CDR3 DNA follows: TGTGCCAGCAGTTCCCATTGGATGGATGAGCAGTACTTC.

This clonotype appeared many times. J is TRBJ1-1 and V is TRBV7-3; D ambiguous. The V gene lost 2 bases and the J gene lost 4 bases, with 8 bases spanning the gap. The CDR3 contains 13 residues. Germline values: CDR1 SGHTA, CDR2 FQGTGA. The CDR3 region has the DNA TGTGCCAGCAGCTTATCCAGAAGCACTGAAGCTTTCTTT. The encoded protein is CASSLSRSTEAFF.

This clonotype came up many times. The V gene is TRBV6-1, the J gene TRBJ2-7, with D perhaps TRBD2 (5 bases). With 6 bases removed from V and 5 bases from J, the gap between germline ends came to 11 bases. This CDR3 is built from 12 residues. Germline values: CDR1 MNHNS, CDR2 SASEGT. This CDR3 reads CASRTGSHEQYF. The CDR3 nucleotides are TGTGCCAGCAGGACGGGGAGCCACGAGCAGTACTTC.

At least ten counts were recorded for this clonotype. The CDR3 DNA follows: TGCAGTGCTAGAGACGGAGGACTATCGACCCAGTACTTC. Translating it yields CSARDGGLSTQYF. This chain uses TRBV20-1 with TRBJ2-5; D is perhaps TRBD2 (6 bases). The CDR3 is made up of 13 amino acids. Germline lookup yields CDR1 DFQATT and CDR2 SNEGSKA (reference sequence). Trimming took 0 bases from V and 7 from J, leaving 12 bases between them.

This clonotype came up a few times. CDR3 nucleotide sequence: TGTGCCAGTAGTCCCCATGCTAGCGTCGAGACCCAGTACTTC. Translating gives CASSPHASVETQYF. The rearrangement uses TRBV19 and TRBJ2-5; TRBD2 is a possible D gene (6 bases). This CDR3 is 14 amino acids long. In germline, CDR1 is LNHDA, CDR2 SQIVND (reference sequence). The germline V and J ends were trimmed by 5 bases and 5 bases, with 15 bases remaining between them.

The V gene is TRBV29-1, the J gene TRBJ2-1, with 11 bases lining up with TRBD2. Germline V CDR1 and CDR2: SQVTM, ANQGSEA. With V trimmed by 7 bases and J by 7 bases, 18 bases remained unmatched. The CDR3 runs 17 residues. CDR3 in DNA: TGCAGCGCAAGGGGACTAGCGGACTTAAAGAGGATGAATGAGCAGTTCTTC. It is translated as CSARGLADLKRMNEQFF.

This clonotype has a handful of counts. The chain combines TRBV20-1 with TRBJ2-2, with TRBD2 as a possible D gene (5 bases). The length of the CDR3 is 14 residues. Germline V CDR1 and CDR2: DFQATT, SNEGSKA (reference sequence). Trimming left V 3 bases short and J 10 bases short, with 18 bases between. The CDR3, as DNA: TGCAGTGCTAGGGAGAGTCTAGCAGTCGAGGAGCTGTTTTTT. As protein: CSARESLAVEELFF.

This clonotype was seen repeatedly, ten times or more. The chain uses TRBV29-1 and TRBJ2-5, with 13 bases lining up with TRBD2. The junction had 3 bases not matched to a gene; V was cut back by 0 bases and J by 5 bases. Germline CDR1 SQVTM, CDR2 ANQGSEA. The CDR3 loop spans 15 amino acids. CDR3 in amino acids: CSVEERTSGSETQYF. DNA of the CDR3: TGCAGCGTTGAAGAGAGGACTAGCGGGAGTGAGACCCAGTACTTC. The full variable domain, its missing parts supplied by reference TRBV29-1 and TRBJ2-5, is SAVISQKPSRDICQRGTSLTIQCQVDSQVTMMFWYRQQPGQSLTLIATANQGSEATYESGFVIDKFPISRPNLTFSTLTVSNMSPEDSSIYLCSVEERTSGSETQYFGPGTRLLVL.

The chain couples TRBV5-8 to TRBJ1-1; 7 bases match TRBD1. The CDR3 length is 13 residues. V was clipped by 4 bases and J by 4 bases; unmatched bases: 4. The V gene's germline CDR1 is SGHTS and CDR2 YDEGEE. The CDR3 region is CASSHRGPTEAFF. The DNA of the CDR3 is TGTGCCAGCAGCCACAGGGGTCCCACTGAAGCTTTCTTT.

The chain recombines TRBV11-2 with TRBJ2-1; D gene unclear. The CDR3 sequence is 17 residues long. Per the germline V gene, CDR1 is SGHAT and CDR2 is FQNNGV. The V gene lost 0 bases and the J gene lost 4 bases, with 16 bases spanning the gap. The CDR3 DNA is TGTGCCAGCAGCTTAGATGATGGCTCACGGCGGTACAATGAGCAGTTCTTC. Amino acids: CASSLDDGSRRYNEQFF.